The present T cell receptor (beta chain) was sequenced within a study of patients and donors after allogeneic stem cell transplantation. V trimming: 5 bases; J trimming: 5 bases; junction bases outside the gene matches: 10. This CDR3 spans 16 amino acids. Germline V gene data show CDR1 as KGHSH and CDR2 as LQKENI. TCRdb passed the RT-PCR reads through MiXCR, listing each CDR3 protein once. The sample has about 960,000 distinct CDR3 sequences, about a sixth seen once. The origin of this receptor is a human donor who was either an allogeneic HSCT recipient or a stem cell or donor lymphocyte infusion donor (not recorded which). It is not recorded whose cells these are; they may come from a transplant donor. Material for sequencing was blood, either unsorted or a sorted T cell fraction (not recorded which). V is TRBV18 and J is TRBJ1-5, with 9 bases lining up with TRBD1. CDR3 DNA: TGTGCCAGCTCAAGAAACAGGGGGCCGGTAGATCAGCCCCAGCATTTT. It translates to CASSRNRGPVDQPQHF.